This record covers a single T cell receptor beta chain. No antigen is known for it. The data originate from a study of CD8 T cells in ankylosing spondylitis. Between the trimmed V and J ends, which lost 0 bases and 0 bases, there was a span of 9 bases. This CDR3 is built from 16 residues. Per germline, CDR1 SGHDN and CDR2 FVKESK. From the 5' RACE reads, TCRdb called clonotypes with MiXCR, one entry per CDR3 protein. The table lists under 300,000 distinct CDR3 sequences, 18% of them singletons, with around 30% in the top ten. Overall study findings and caveats: Enrichment of disease-linked clones was reportedly significant in matched ankylosing spondylitis synovial fluid. A TCR beta motif made of fewer than ten highly homologous variants seemed typical of ankylosing spondylitis blood. Clones linked to the disease showed a CD8+ phenotype. They occurred at relatively low frequencies in peripheral blood.

V gene TRBV14 combines with J gene TRBJ2-1; perhaps TRBD1 as D (5 bases). The sequenced sample consisted of blood, either unsorted or a sorted T cell fraction (not recorded which). The sequence came from a male donor with ankylosing spondylitis or in good health (not recorded which). The CDR3, as DNA: TGTGCCAGCAGCCAAGAACAGGTTAGCTCCTACAATGAGCAGTTCTTC. It is translated as CASSQEQVSSYNEQFF.